A single sample gave rise to the 21 T cell receptor beta chains below, sequenced in a study of cytomegalovirus exposure and HLA in healthy donors. Measured with immunoSEQ multiplex PCR; TCRdb has only the in-frame clones, and not every one. The sample carries some 170,000 clones, approximately 96% recorded once. Material for sequencing was PBMCs. These receptors were taken from a woman between 18 and 29 years old in good health and CMV-seronegative.

The chain uses TRBV5-4 and TRBJ2-2; TRBD2 matches 11 bases. CDR3 size: 16 residues. Germline V CDR1 and CDR2: SGHNT, YYREEE (reference sequence). V dropped 5 bases and J dropped 1; count of bases not matched to a gene: 4. The chain's CDR3 is CASSLLAGVNTGELFF. The CDR3 DNA reads TGTGCCAGCAGTTTACTAGCGGGAGTGAACACCGGGGAGCTGTTTTTT.

The chain recombines TRBV7-2 with TRBJ1-4; 9 nucleotides align to TRBD1. Germline CDR1 and CDR2: SGHTA and FQGNSA. V was pared by 1 base and J by 7 bases, with 4 bases of the junction left unmatched. This CDR3 comprises 15 residues. The CDR3 loop is CASSLGRQGVEKLFF. The CDR3 coding sequence is TGTGCCAGCAGCTTAGGCAGACAGGGGGTTGAAAAACTGTTTTTT.

This sequence joins TRBV4-1 and TRBJ2-3; TRBD1 agrees at 9 bases. Germline lookup yields CDR1 MGHRA and CDR2 YSYEKL. The CDR3 contains 16 residues. The trim removed 2 bases at V and 2 bases at J, leaving 5 bases unmatched. The CDR3 loop is CASSQKQGALTDTQYF. CDR3 nucleotide sequence: TGCGCCAGCAGCCAAAAACAGGGGGCTCTCACAGATACGCAGTATTTT.

The rearrangement joins TRBV2 to TRBJ1-5, with D possibly matching TRBD1 (5 bases). The CDR3 is 15 residues long. Per germline, CDR1 SNHLY and CDR2 FYNNEI. Trimming removed 3 bases from V and 4 bases from J, with 13 bases in between. CDR3 region: CASSEEGALNQPQHF. In DNA form, the CDR3 reads TGTGCCAGCAGTGAGGAAGGGGCACTAAATCAGCCCCAGCATTTT.

This sequence joins TRBV18 and TRBJ2-7; 8 nucleotides align to TRBD2. This CDR3 has 14 amino acids. CDR1 is KGHSH, CDR2 LQKENI, per germline. V gave up 6 bases and J gave up 0 bases; unmatched junction bases: 4. CDR3: CASSAGGLSYEQYF. CDR3 DNA: TGTGCCAGCTCCGCGGGGGGCCTCTCCTACGAGCAGTACTTC.

V usage is TRBV6-1 and J usage is TRBJ1-2; 9 bases align to TRBD1. This CDR3 contains 15 residues. V was pared by 2 bases and J by 8 bases, with 9 bases of the junction left unmatched. Germline lookup yields CDR1 MNHNS and CDR2 SASEGT. CDR3 bases: TGTGCCAGCAGTGAACCCGGGACAGGGTCGAAAGGCTACACCTTC. Its translation is CASSEPGTGSKGYTF.

The chain carries TRBV7-9 and TRBJ2-5; D possibly corresponds to TRBD1 (7 bases). The germline V and J ends were trimmed by 5 bases and 8 bases, with 21 bases remaining between them. The CDR3 sequence is 15 residues long. CDR1 is SEHNR and CDR2 is FQNEAQ in the germline V gene (reference sequence). The CDR3 loop is CASSGGIQGLQTQYF. CDR3 DNA sequence: TGTGCCAGCAGCGGGGGGATACAGGGGTTGCAAACCCAGTACTTC. Full variable domain (outside the CDR3, taken from reference TRBV7-9 and TRBJ2-5): DTGVSQNPRHKITKRGQNVTFRCDPISEHNRLYWYRQTLGQGPEFLTYFQNEAQLEKSRLLSDRFSAERPKGSFSTLEIQRTEQGDSAMYLCASSGGIQGLQTQYFGPGTRLLVL.

The chain has TRBV6-6 and TRBJ2-4; 12 bases align to TRBD2. The CDR3 has 14 residues. The V segment lost 6 bases and the J segment 10 bases; nucleotides outside the gene matches: 7. CDR1 and CDR2 (germline): MNHNY, SVGAGI (reference sequence). DNA of the CDR3: TGTGCCAGCAGCGAGACTAGCGGGGGTCCTATTCAGTACTTC. It translates to CASSETSGGPIQYF.

V is TRBV7-3 and J is TRBJ2-7; maybe TRBD2 (6 bases). The length of the CDR3 is 14 residues. Germline V gene sequence: CDR1 SGHTA, CDR2 FQGTGA. V dropped 0 bases and J dropped 6 bases, with 12 bases sitting between them. The CDR3 nucleotides read TGTGCCAGCAGCTTAACCGGCGGGGCCGGCGAGCAGTACTTC. Translated: CASSLTGGAGEQYF.

This chain uses TRBV7-2 with TRBJ2-5; 10 bases align to TRBD2. The CDR3 runs 15 residues. After removal of 5 bases from V and 3 bases from J, the junction contained 6 bases not matched to a gene. Germline CDR1 is SGHTA and CDR2 is FQGNSA. The CDR3 region has the DNA TGTGCCAGCAGCCCTTTTGGACTAGCGGAAGAGACCCAGTACTTC. Its translation is CASSPFGLAEETQYF.

The V and J genes are TRBV27 and TRBJ2-2, with a weak D call TRBD1 (6 bases). The V end lost 6 bases, the J end lost 8 bases, and 19 bases lay between the germline ends. The CDR3 has 15 residues. The germline CDR1 and CDR2 sequences are MNHEY and SMNVEV (reference sequence). Here the CDR3 reads CASSGRTVLSGELFF. CDR3 in DNA: TGTGCCAGCAGCGGCAGGACAGTACTGTCAGGGGAGCTGTTTTTT.

The chain carries TRBV6-5 and TRBJ1-2; perhaps TRBD1 as D (5 bases). The CDR3 has 14 amino acids. Germline V CDR1 and CDR2: MNHEY, SVGAGI. The V and J ends lost 5 bases and 0 bases respectively, with 10 bases between them. The CDR3, as DNA: TGTGCCAGCAGTGGGGGGATTCCTAACTATGGCTACACCTTC. This codes for CASSGGIPNYGYTF.

The chain uses TRBV5-1 and TRBJ1-3; 10 nucleotides agree with TRBD1. The CDR3 loop spans 18 amino acids. Germline CDR1 and CDR2: SGHRS and YFSETQ. The V and J ends lost 4 bases and 4 bases, in that order; junction bases with no gene match: 14. CDR3 coding DNA: TGCGCCAGCAGCCCGACCGGGACAGGGGTACGTCGGGGAAACACCATATATTTT. Translated: CASSPTGTGVRRGNTIYF.

V gene TRBV6-6 combines with J gene TRBJ1-1; tentative D call: TRBD1 (5 bases). The CDR3 is made up of 13 amino acids. CDR1 is MNHNY and CDR2 is SVGAGI in the germline V gene (reference sequence). V lost 2 bases to trimming and J lost 3 bases, with 7 bases between them. The CDR3 coding sequence is TGTGCCAGCAGTTACGACAGTTACACTGAAGCTTTCTTT. This sequence encodes CASSYDSYTEAFF.

The chain joins TRBV7-9 to TRBJ2-7, with D tentatively TRBD1 (5 bases). Germline V gives CDR1 SEHNR, CDR2 FQNEAQ (reference sequence). The V end was cut by 0 bases, the J end by 1 base, with 13 bases between. CDR3 length equals 16 residues. CDR3 coding DNA: TGTGCCAGCAGCTTAGCCTCTATTGACAGTTCCTACGAGCAGTACTTC. Protein product: CASSLASIDSSYEQYF.

The rearrangement uses TRBV7-3 and TRBJ2-2; a weak D match, TRBD2 (5 bases). Deletions cut 5 bases from V and 3 bases from J, with 10 bases between. The CDR3 length is 14 residues. CDR1 is SGHTA, CDR2 FQGTGA, per germline. The CDR3 is CASSPASHTGELFF. As DNA, the CDR3 is TGTGCCAGCAGCCCGGCTAGCCACACCGGGGAGCTGTTTTTT.

This rearrangement joins TRBV6-5 to TRBJ2-7; D gene uncertain. Germline-derived CDR1 and CDR2 are MNHEY and SVGAGI. The CDR3 has 13 residues. V was pared by 6 bases and J by 2 bases, with 11 bases between. In DNA form, the CDR3 reads TGTGCCAGCAGCCGCAGCGTACCCTACGAGCAGTACTTC. Translation: CASSRSVPYEQYF.

The chain has TRBV18 and TRBJ1-4, with D possibly TRBD1 on 6 matching bases. V dropped 4 bases and J dropped 6 bases, with 12 bases sitting between them. In germline, CDR1 is KGHSH, CDR2 LQKENI. The CDR3 contains 14 residues. The CDR3 spells CASSRDRTDEKLFF. CDR3 coding DNA: TGTGCCAGCTCACGAGACAGGACGGATGAAAAACTGTTTTTT.

The V call is TRBV5-1, the J call TRBJ2-7; D is perhaps TRBD2 (5 bases). Trimming left V 7 bases short and J 4 bases short, with 15 bases between. The CDR3 spans 13 residues. CDR1 SGHRS and CDR2 YFSETQ come from the germline V gene. This chain's CDR3 is CASVSPTGYEQYF. Here the CDR3 DNA reads TGCGCCAGCGTATCCCCGACGGGATACGAGCAGTACTTC.

This chain joins TRBV6-5 and TRBJ1-2; D is possibly TRBD1 (6 bases). V lost 2 bases and J lost 7, with 11 bases in between. Germline CDR1 and CDR2: MNHEY and SVGAGI. There are 13 residues in the CDR3. CDR3 region: CASSYPTGFGYTF. The CDR3 DNA reads TGTGCCAGCAGTTACCCCACAGGGTTTGGCTACACCTTC.

This CDR3 is CASSLEQGDEQFF. CDR3 DNA sequence: TGTGCCAGCAGCTTAGAACAGGGAGATGAGCAGTTCTTC. The chain uses TRBV7-8 and TRBJ2-1; D may be TRBD1 (6 bases). Trimming took 1 base from V and 8 from J, leaving 9 bases between them. CDR3 length equals 13 residues. The germline gives CDR1 SGHVS, CDR2 FQNEAQ.